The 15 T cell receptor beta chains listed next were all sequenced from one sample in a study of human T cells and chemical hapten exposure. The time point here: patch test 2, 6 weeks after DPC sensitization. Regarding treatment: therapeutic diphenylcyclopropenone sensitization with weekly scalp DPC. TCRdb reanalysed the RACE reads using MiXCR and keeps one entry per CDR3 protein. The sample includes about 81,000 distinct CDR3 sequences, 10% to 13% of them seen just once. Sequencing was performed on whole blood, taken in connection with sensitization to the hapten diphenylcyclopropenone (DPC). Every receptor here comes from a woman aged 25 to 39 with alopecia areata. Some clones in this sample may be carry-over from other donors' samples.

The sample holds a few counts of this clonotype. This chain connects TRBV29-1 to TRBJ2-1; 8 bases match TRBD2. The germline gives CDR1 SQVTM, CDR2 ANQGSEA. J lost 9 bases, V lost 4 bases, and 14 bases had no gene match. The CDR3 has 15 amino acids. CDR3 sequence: CSVADLAGGATEQFF. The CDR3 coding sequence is TGCAGCGTTGCCGATCTAGCGGGCGGGGCCACTGAGCAGTTCTTC.

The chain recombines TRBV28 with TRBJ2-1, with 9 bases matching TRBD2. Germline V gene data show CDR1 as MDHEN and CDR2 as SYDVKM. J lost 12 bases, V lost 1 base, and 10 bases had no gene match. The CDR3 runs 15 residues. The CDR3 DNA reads TGTGCCAGCAGTTTATTGGTTAGCGGGAGCCTAAGGCAGTTCTTC. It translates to CASSLLVSGSLRQFF.

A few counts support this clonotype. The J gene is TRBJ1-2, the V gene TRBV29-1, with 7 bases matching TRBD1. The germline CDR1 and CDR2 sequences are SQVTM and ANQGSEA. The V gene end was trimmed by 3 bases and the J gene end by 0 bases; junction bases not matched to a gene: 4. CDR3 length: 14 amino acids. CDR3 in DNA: TGCAGCGTTGACGACAGGGAAACTAACTATGGCTACACCTTC. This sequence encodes CSVDDRETNYGYTF.

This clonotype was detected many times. CDR3 sequence: CASSLGLRGNTGELFF. The DNA of the CDR3 is TGTGCCAGCAGCTTAGGTTTAAGGGGAAACACCGGGGAGCTGTTTTTT. This rearrangement joins TRBV11-2 to TRBJ2-2; possible D gene TRBD1, 5 bases. This CDR3 is built from 16 residues. V was trimmed by 1 base and J by 2 bases, leaving 11 bases between them. The germline gives CDR1 SGHAT, CDR2 FQNNGV.

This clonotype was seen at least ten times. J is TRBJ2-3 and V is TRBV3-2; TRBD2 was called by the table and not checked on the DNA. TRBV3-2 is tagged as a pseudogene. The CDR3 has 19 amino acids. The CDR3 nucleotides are TGTGCCAGCAGCCAAGTTTCCGTGGTAGCGGGAGAACGCACAGATACGCAGTATTTT. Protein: CASSQVSVVAGERTDTQYF.

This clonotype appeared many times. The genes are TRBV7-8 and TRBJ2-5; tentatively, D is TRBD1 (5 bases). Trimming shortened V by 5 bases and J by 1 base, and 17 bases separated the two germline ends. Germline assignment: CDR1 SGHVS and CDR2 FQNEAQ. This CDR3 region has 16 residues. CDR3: CASSPPFGHLQETQYF. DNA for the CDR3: TGTGCCAGCAGCCCCCCCTTTGGACACCTCCAAGAGACCCAGTACTTC.

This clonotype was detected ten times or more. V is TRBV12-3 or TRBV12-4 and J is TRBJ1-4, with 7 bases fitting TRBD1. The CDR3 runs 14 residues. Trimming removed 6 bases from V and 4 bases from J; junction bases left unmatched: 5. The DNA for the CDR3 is TGTGCCAGCAGACGGGACAGAAGTAATGAAAAACTGTTTTTT. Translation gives CASRRDRSNEKLFF.

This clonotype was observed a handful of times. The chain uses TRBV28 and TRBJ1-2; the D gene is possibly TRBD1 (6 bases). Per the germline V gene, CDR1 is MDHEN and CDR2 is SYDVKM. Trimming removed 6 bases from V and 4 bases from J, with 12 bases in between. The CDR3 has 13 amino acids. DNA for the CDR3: TGTGCCAGCAGAACAGGGCGCGGCTATGGCTACACCTTC. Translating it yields CASRTGRGYGYTF.

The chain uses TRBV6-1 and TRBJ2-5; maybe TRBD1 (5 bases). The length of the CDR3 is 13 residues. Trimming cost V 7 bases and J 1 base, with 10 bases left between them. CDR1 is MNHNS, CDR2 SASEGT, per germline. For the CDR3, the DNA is TGTGCCAGCATCCGACAGTTCCAAGAGACCCAGTACTTC. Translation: CASIRQFQETQYF.

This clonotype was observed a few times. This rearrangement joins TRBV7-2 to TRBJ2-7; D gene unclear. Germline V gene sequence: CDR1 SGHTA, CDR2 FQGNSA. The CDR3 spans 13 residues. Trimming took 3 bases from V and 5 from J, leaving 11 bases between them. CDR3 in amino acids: CASSFGPRDEQYF. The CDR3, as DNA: TGTGCCAGCAGCTTCGGCCCTAGGGACGAGCAGTACTTC.

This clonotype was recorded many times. In DNA, the CDR3 is TGTGCCAGCAGCTTAGCGGGAGTTTGGAATGAGCAGTTCTTC. Protein product: CASSLAGVWNEQFF. The chain recombines TRBV7-9 with TRBJ2-1; TRBD2 is a possible D gene (5 bases). The CDR3 spans 14 residues. The germline V and J ends were trimmed by 0 bases and 7 bases, with 10 bases remaining between them. Germline values: CDR1 SEHNR, CDR2 FQNEAQ (reference sequence).

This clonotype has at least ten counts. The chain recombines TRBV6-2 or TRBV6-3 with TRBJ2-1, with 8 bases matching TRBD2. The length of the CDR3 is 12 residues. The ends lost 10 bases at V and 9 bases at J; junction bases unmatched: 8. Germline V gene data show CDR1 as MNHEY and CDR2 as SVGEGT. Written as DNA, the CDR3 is TGTGCCATTGCGGGGGGCCGCTCTGAGCAGTTCTTC. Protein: CAIAGGRSEQFF.

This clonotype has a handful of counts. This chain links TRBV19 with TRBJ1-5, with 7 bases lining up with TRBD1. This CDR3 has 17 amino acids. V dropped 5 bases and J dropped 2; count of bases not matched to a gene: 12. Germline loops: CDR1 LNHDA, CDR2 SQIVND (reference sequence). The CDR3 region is CASSPGQSNLGNQPQHF. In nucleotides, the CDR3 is TGTGCCAGTAGTCCGGGACAGTCAAACCTGGGCAATCAGCCCCAGCATTTT. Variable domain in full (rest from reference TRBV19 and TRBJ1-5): DGGITQSPKYLFRKEGQNVTLSCEQNLNHDAMYWYRQDPGQGLRLIYYSQIVNDFQKGDIAEGYSVSREKKESFPLTVTSAQKNPTAFYLCASSPGQSNLGNQPQHFGDGTRLSIL.

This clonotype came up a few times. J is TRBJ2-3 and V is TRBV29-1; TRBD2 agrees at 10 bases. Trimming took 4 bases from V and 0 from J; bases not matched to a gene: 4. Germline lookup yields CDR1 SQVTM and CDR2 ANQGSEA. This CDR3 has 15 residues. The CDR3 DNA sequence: TGCAGCGTTGCGACTAGCGGGCCAAGCACAGATACGCAGTATTTT. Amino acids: CSVATSGPSTDTQYF.

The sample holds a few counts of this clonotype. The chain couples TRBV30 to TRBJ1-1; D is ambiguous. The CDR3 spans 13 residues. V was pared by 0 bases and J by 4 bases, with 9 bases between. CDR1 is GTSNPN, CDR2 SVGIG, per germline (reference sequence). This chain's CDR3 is CAWSVRLSTEAFF. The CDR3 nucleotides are TGTGCCTGGAGTGTACGGCTTAGCACTGAAGCTTTCTTT.